A selection of T cell receptor beta chains follows, all from one sample in a study of cytotoxic CD8 clonotypes in ibrutinib-treated CLL. The protocol was immunoSEQ multiplex PCR, while the TCRdb copy is restricted to in-frame clones and leaves out a portion. The sample holds approximately 130,000 clones, around 84% seen once. Sequenced here: PBMCs, sampled after 24 months of ibrutinib treatment. The source of these receptors is a human donor with chronic lymphocytic leukemia. Both conserved end residues are part of each CDR3.

v_call | cdr3_aa
TRBV7-2 | CASSPPGTGIGSPLHF
TRBV30 | CAWSAGGYYGYTF
TRBV18 | CASSPGSQKETQYF
TRBV6-5 | CASSIRATSTYEQYF
TRBV9 | CASSLLAGGPNEQFF
TRBV7-9 | CASSLQQPYEQYF
TRBV9 | CASSDQGLGEQFF
TRBV28 | CASRIGGSSYEQYF
TRBV6-5 | CANPGHKETQYF
TRBV5-1 | CASSFTSTGTEAFF
TRBV5-1 | CASSLVIGHQNTEAFF
TRBV29-1 | CSVEVGGLPYGYTF
TRBV5-5 | CASSPGPMNTEAFF
TRBV29-1 | CSVAKSSYEQYF
TRBV5-6 | CASSLAGTGHQPQHF
TRBV27 | CASSKRWGVPVARNYEQYF
TRBV7-2 | CASSLRGLLNTEAFF
TRBV9 | CASSVGGGGYNEQFF
TRBV10-3 | CAITPGQGGFTEAFF
TRBV4-2 | CASSQEGARTGETQYF
TRBV11-2 | CASSLLSVDTQYF
TRBV19 | CATRDRGNPYEQYF
TRBV19 | CASSGSRQGGTEAFF
TRBV23-1 | CASSHFSGGVRYYGYTF
TRBV9 | CASSVEGGYTGELFF
TRBV5-4 | CASSLRGPGDTQYF
TRBV7-9 | CASRVVGNTIYF
TRBV4-3 | CASSQNLPPQNIQYF
TRBV28 | CASSFTQGTGSSYEQYF
TRBV30 | CAWAGQYYGYTF
TRBV4-3 | CASSDRVNTEAFF